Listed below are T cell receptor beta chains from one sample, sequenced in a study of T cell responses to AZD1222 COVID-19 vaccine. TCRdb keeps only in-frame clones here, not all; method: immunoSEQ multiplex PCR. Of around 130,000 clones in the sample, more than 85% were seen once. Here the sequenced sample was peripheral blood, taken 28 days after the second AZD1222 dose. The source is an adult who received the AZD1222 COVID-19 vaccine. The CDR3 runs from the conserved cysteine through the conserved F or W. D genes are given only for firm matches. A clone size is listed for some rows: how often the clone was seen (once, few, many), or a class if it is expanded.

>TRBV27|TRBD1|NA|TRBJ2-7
TGTGCCAGCAGTCCAAAGACAGGGGGGCAGTACTTC
CASSPKTGGQYF
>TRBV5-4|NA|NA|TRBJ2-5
TGTGCCAGCAGCTTAGTTGACAGCCAAGAGACCCAGTACTTC
CASSLVDSQETQYF
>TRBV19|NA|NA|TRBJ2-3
TGTGCCAGTAGTGCGTTGGCTGTAGGAGATACGCAGTATTTT
CASSALAVGDTQYF
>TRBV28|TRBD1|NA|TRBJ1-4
TGTGCCAGCAGGGGACAGGGGCTTGGAGAAAAACTGTTTTTT
CASRGQGLGEKLFF
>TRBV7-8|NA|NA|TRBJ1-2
TGTGCCAGCAGCACCCACCCCCTAGATATGGTCGGCTACACCTTC
CASSTHPLDMVGYTF
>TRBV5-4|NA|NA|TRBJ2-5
TGTGCCAGCAGCCGAACAGGGAGCCAAGAGACCCAGTACTTC
CASSRTGSQETQYF
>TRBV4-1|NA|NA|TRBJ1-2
TGCGCCAGCAGCCAAGATCGGGGATACAACTATGGCTACACCTTC
CASSQDRGYNYGYTF
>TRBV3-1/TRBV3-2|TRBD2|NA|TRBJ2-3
TGTGCCAGCAGCCAAGGGGGCGTCCTAGCGGGCCTCACAGATACGCAGTATTTT
CASSQGGVLAGLTDTQYF
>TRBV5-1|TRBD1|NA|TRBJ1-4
TGCGCCAGCAGCTTGGCCCCAGGGGGTAATGAAAAACTGTTTTTT
CASSLAPGGNEKLFF
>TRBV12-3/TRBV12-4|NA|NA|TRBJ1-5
TGTGCCAGCAGCTCGGGGGGGGCACAGCCCCAGCATTTT
CASSSGGAQPQHF
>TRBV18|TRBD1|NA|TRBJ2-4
TGTGCCAGCTCACCATCCCCCCTTCAAGGACAGGGCATTCAGTACTTC
CASSPSPLQGQGIQYF
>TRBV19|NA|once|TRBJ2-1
TGTGCCAGTAGTATAGAAGTACAGCCCTACAATGAGCAGTTCTTC
CASSIEVQPYNEQFF
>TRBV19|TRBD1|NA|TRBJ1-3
TGTGCCAGTATCCCCGGGACAGTATTCTCTGGAAACACCATATATTTT
CASIPGTVFSGNTIYF
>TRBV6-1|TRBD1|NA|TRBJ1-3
TGTGCCAGCAGTCCCTGGGACAGTGGAAACACCATATATTTT
CASSPWDSGNTIYF
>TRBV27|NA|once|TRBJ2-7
TGTGCCAGCAGTTTAAGGGGAGGCTTGGCCTACGAGCAGTACTTC
CASSLRGGLAYEQYF
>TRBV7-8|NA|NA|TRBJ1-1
TGTGCCAGCAGCTTTGGAGTGCGGGGGGGGAACACTGAAGCTTTCTTT
CASSFGVRGGNTEAFF
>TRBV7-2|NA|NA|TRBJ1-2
TGTGCCAGCAGCCCTCGGGGACGGAATTATGGCTACACCTTC
CASSPRGRNYGYTF
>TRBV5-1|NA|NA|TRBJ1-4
TGCGCCAGCTCGGTCGGGCTTTATGAAAAACTGTTTTTT
CASSVGLYEKLFF
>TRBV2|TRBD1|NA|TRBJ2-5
TGTGCCAGCAGAACGACAGGGGCAGAGACCCAGTACTTC
CASRTTGAETQYF
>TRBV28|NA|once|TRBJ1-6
TGTGCCAGCAGTTTTCCAAAATATAATTCACCCCTCCACTTT
CASSFPKYNSPLHF
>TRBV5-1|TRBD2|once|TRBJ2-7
TGCGCCAGCAGCTTGGTAGGCCGGGAGGGCTACGAGCAGTACTTC
CASSLVGREGYEQYF
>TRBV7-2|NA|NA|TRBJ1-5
TGTGCCAGCAGCTTAGTTGGAGGGGCATTATTTCAGCCCCAGCATTTT
CASSLVGGALFQPQHF
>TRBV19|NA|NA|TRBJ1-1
TGTGCCAGTAGTATAGATCAAGAGGGGATGGGGACTGAAGCTTTCTTT
CASSIDQEGMGTEAFF
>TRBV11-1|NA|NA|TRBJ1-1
TGTGCCAGCAGCTTAGTTGGTGCCGGGAACACTGAAGCTTTCTTT
CASSLVGAGNTEAFF
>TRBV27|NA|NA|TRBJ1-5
TGTGCCAGCAGTTTAGGTAGCAATCAGCCCCAGCATTTT
CASSLGSNQPQHF
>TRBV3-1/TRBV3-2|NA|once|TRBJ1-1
TGTGCCAGCAGCCTAGCGAACTGGCTGAACACTGAAGCTTTCTTT
CASSLANWLNTEAFF
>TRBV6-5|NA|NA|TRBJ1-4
TGTGCCAGCACCGGCCAACCTTTGACTAATGAAAAACTGTTTTTT
CASTGQPLTNEKLFF